Below are 6 T cell receptor beta chains sequenced from a single sample in a study of graft-versus-host responses after intestinal transplantation. The data were produced by immunoSEQ multiplex PCR, yet TCRdb's version contains in-frame clones alone and is incomplete. Among 70,000 to 80,000 clones listed, 90% were seen once. Their cognate antigens are unknown. The sequenced sample was unstimulated CD8+ T cells sorted from spleen or lymph node cells, obtained before intestinal transplant. These TCRs come from a human donor who received an intestinal transplant.

The rearrangement links TRBV7-9 to TRBJ1-3, with D tentatively TRBD1 (6 bases). The CDR3 has 14 amino acids. The V gene's germline CDR1 is SEHNR and CDR2 FQNEAQ (reference sequence). The V gene lost 6 bases and the J gene lost 2 bases, with 11 bases spanning the gap. The CDR3 sequence is CASRQGGAGNTIYF. CDR3 nucleotides: TGTGCCAGCAGACAAGGGGGAGCTGGAAACACCATATATTTT.

V is TRBV14 and J is TRBJ1-4; a possible D gene is TRBD1 (6 bases). CDR1 is SGHDN and CDR2 is FVKESK in the germline V gene. The CDR3 is 17 residues long. Trimming removed 1 base at V and 1 base at J, with 13 bases between. The CDR3 DNA sequence: TGTGCCAGCAGCCAAGTGGTCCGGACAGAAACTAATGAAAAACTGTTTTTT. As protein: CASSQVVRTETNEKLFF.

The chain joins TRBV27 to TRBJ2-7; weak D call: TRBD2 (6 bases). V dropped 6 bases and J dropped 3 bases, with 15 bases sitting between them. The germline V gene has CDR1 MNHEY and CDR2 SMNVEV (reference sequence). The CDR3 covers 14 residues. In DNA, the CDR3 is TGTGCCAGCAGCCAGGAGGGATTGGGCTACGAGCAGTACTTC. It is translated as CASSQEGLGYEQYF.

The genes are TRBV29-1 and TRBJ1-6; D is perhaps TRBD1 (5 bases). This CDR3 has 23 amino acids. The ends were cut back, 8 bases at V and 0 bases at J, with 38 bases in the middle. The germline gives CDR1 SQVTM, CDR2 ANQGSEA. CDR3 amino acids: CSIEGEGQYHQRGNSSYNSPLHF. CDR3 DNA sequence: TGCAGCATCGAAGGGGAGGGGCAATACCATCAAAGAGGGAACAGCTCCTATAATTCACCCCTCCACTTT.

The chain employs TRBV5-6 and TRBJ2-5; D is perhaps TRBD1 (5 bases). Germline values: CDR1 SGHDT, CDR2 YYEEEE. V was cut by 0 bases and J by 5 bases, with 5 bases left in between. The CDR3 extends over 12 amino acids. CDR3: CASSLEGETQYF. CDR3 coding DNA: TGTGCCAGCAGCTTGGAGGGGGAGACCCAGTACTTC. The full variable domain, rest sourced from reference TRBV5-6 and TRBJ2-5, is DAGVTQSPTHLIKTRGQQVTLRCSPKSGHDTVSWYQQALGQGPQFIFQYYEEEERQRGNFPDRFSGHQFPNYSSELNVNALLLGDSALYLCASSLEGETQYFGPGTRLLVL.

A word on this clone: Other DNA sequences in the same sample also yield this CDR3. This chain uses TRBV7-9 with TRBJ2-7; D ambiguous. The length of the CDR3 is 13 residues. V gave up 1 base and J gave up 1 base, with 5 bases separating them. In germline, CDR1 is SEHNR, CDR2 FQNEAQ (reference sequence). DNA of the CDR3: TGTGCCAGCAGCTTAGGGCTTTCCTACGAGCAGTACTTC. Translating it yields CASSLGLSYEQYF. Variable domain in full (rest from reference TRBV7-9 and TRBJ2-7): DTGVSQNPRHKITKRGQNVTFRCDPISEHNRLYWYRQTLGQGPEFLTYFQNEAQLEKSRLLSDRFSAERPKGSFSTLEIQRTEQGDSAMYLCASSLGLSYEQYFGPGTRLTVT.